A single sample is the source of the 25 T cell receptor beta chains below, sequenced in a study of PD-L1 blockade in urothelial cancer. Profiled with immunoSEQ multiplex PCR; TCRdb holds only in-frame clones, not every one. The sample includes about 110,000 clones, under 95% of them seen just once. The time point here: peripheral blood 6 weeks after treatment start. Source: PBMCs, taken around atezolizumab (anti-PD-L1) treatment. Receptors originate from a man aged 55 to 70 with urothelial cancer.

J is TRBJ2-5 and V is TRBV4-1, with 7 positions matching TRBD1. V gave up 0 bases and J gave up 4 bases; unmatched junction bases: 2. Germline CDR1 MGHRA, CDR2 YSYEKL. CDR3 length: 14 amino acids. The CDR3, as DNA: TGCGCCAGCAGCCAAGAGACAGGGAGAGAGACCCAGTACTTC. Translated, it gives CASSQETGRETQYF.

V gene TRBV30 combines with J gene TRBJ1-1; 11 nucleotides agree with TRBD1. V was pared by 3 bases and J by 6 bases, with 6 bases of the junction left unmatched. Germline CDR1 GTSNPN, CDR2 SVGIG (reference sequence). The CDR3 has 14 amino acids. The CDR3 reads CAWRGTGGYAEAFF. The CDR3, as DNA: TGTGCCTGGAGAGGGACAGGGGGGTACGCTGAAGCTTTCTTT.

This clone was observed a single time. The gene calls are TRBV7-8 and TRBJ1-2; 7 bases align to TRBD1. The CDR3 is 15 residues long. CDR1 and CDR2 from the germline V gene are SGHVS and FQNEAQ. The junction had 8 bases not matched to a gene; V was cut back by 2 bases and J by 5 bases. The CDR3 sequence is CASSLTRDRRYGYTF. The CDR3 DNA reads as TGTGCCAGCAGCTTAACTCGGGACAGAAGATATGGCTACACCTTC.

In DNA form, the CDR3 reads TGTGCCAGCAGCGTACAGAGCGGCGCCTACGAGCAGTACTTC. This sequence encodes CASSVQSGAYEQYF. V usage is TRBV9 and J usage is TRBJ2-7, with D perhaps TRBD2 (5 bases). Trimming took off 1 base at V and 2 bases at J, with 10 bases between the two ends. Germline CDR1 is SGDLS and CDR2 is YYNGEE. The CDR3 contains 14 residues.

CDR3: CASSLVKASGTAFF. In DNA form, the CDR3 reads TGTGCCAGCAGCTTAGTCAAGGCGAGCGGGACGGCGTTCTTC. The V gene is TRBV7-2, the J gene TRBJ2-1; TRBD2 aligns across 7 bases. In germline, CDR1 is SGHTA, CDR2 FQGNSA. V shed 1 base and J 15 bases; nucleotides not matched to a gene: 12. The length of the CDR3 is 14 residues.

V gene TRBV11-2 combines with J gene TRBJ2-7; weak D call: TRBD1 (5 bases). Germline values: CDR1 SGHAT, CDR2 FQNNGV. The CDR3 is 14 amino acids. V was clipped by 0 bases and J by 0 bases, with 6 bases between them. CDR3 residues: CASSLDQGSYEQYF. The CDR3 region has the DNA TGTGCCAGCAGCTTAGATCAGGGCTCCTACGAGCAGTACTTC. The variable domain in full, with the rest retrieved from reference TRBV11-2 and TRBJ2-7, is EAGVAQSPRYKIIEKRQSVAFWCNPISGHATLYWYQQILGQGPKLLIQFQNNGVVDDSQLPKDRFSAERLKGVDSTLKIQPAKLEDSAVYLCASSLDQGSYEQYFGPGTRLTVT.

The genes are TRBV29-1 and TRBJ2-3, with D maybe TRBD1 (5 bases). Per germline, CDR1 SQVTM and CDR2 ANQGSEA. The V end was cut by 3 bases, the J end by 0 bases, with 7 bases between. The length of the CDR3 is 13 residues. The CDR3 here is CSVEGLSTDTQYF. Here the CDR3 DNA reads TGCAGCGTTGAGGGGCTTAGCACAGATACGCAGTATTTT.

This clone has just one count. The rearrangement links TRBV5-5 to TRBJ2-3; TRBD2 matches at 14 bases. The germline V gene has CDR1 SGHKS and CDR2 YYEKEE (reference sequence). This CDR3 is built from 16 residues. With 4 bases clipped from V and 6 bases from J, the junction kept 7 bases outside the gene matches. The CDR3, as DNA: TGTGCCAGCAGCCTAGGACTAGCGGGGGGCGAGGATACGCAGTATTTT. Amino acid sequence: CASSLGLAGGEDTQYF.

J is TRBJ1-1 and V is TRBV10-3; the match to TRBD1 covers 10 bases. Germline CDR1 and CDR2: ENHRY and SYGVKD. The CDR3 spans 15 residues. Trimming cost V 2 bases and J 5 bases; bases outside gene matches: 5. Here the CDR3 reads CAISEDRGLSTEAFF. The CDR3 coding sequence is TGTGCCATCAGTGAGGACAGGGGGCTGAGTACTGAAGCTTTCTTT.

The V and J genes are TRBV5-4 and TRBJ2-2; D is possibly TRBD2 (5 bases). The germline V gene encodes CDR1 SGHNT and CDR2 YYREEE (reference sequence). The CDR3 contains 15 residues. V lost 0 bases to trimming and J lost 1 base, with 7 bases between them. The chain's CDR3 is CASSLAGRNTGELFF. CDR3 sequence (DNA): TGTGCCAGCAGCTTGGCGGGAAGGAACACCGGGGAGCTGTTTTTT.

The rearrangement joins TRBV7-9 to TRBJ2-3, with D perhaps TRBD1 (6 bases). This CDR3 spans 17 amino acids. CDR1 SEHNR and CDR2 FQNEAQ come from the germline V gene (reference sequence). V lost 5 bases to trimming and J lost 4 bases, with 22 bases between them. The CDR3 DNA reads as TGTGCCAGCAGCCGGAGCGCAGGGGATCGCTATTCAGATACGCAGTATTTT. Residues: CASSRSAGDRYSDTQYF.

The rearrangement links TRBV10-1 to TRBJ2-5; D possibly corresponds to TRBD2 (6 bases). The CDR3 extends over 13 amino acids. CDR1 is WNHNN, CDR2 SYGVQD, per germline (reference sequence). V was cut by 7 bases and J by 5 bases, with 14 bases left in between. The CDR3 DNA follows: TGCGCCAGCAACCGCGGGGTAGGGGAGACCCAGTACTTC. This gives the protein CASNRGVGETQYF.

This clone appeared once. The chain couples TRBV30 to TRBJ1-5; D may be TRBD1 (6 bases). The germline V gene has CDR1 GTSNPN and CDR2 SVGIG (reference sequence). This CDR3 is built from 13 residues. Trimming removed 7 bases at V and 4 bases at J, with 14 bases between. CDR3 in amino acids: CAFRTAPNQPQHF. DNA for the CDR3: TGTGCCTTCCGGACAGCTCCAAATCAGCCCCAGCATTTT. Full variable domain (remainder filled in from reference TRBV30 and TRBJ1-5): SQTIHQWPATLVQPVGSPLSLECTVEGTSNPNLYWYRQAAGRGLQLLFYSVGIGQISSEVPQNLSASRPQDRQFILSSKKLLLSDSGFYLCAFRTAPNQPQHFGDGTRLSIL.

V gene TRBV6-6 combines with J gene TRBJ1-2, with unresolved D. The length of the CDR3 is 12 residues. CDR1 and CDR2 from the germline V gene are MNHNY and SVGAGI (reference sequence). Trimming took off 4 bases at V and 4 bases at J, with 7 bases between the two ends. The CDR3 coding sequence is TGTGCCAGCAGTTTACGGGGCTATGGCTACACCTTC. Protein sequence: CASSLRGYGYTF.

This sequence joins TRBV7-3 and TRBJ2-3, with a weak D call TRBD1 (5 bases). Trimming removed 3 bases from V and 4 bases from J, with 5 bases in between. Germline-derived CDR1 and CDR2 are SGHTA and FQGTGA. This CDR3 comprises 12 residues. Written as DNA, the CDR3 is TGTGCCAGCAGCTTCAGGGCAGATACGCAGTATTTT. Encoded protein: CASSFRADTQYF.

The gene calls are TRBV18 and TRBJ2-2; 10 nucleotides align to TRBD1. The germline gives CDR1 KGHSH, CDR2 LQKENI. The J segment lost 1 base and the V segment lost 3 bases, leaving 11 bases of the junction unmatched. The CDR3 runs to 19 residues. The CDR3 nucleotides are TGTGCCAGCTCACCGTTCGTTGAGACAGGGGGCCGGAACACCGGGGAGCTGTTTTTT. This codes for CASSPFVETGGRNTGELFF. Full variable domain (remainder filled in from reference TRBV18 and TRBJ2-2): NAGVMQNPRHLVRRRGQEARLRCSPMKGHSHVYWYRQLPEEGLKFMVYLQKENIIDESGMPKERFSAEFPKEGPSILRIQQVVRGDSAAYFCASSPFVETGGRNTGELFFGEGSRLTVL.

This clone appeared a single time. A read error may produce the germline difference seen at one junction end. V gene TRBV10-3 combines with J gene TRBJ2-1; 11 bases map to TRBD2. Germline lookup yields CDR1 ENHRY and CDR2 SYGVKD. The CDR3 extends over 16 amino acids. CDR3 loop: CAISDPGLADLNEQFF. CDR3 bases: TGTGCCATAAGTGACCCGGGACTAGCGGACCTCAATGAGCAGTTCTTC.

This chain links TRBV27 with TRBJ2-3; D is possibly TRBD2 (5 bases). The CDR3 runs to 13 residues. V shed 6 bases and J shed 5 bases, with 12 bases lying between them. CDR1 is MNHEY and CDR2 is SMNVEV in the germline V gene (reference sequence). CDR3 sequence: CASRVSRGDTQYF. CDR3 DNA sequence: TGTGCCAGCAGGGTGAGTCGGGGAGATACGCAGTATTTT.

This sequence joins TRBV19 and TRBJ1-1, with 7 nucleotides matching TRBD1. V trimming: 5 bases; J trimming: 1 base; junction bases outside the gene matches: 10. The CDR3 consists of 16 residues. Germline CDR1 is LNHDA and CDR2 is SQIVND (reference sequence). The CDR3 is CASSVIPGQRNTEAFF. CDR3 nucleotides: TGTGCCAGTAGTGTTATTCCGGGACAGCGGAACACTGAAGCTTTCTTT.

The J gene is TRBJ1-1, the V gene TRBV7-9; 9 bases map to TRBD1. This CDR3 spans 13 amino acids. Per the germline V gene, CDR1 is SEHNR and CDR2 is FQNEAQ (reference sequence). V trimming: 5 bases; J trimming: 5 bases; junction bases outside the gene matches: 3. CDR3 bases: TGTGCCAGCAGCCTGGACAGGGGTACTGAAGCTTTCTTT. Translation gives CASSLDRGTEAFF.

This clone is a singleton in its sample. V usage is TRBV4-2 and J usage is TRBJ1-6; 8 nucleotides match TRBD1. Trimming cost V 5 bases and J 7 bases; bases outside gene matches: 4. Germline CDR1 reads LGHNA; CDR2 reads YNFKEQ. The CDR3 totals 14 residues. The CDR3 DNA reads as TGTGCCAGCAGCTCTGGACAGGGAAATTCACCCCTCCACTTT. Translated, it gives CASSSGQGNSPLHF.

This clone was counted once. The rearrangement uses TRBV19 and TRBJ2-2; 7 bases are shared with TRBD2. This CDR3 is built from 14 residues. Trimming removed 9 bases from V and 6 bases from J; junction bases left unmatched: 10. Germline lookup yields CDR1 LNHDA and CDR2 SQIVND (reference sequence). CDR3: CASKSHLAAGELFF. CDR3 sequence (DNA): TGTGCCAGCAAGTCTCACCTAGCGGCCGGGGAGCTGTTTTTT.

This CDR3 reads CASSYYRTGVDYTF. The CDR3 DNA reads TGTGCCAGCAGTTACTACCGGACAGGGGTTGACTACACCTTC. This sequence joins TRBV6-6 and TRBJ1-2; 9 bases fit TRBD1. Trimming removed 1 base from V and 10 bases from J; junction bases left unmatched: 7. The CDR3 loop spans 14 amino acids. The germline V gene encodes CDR1 MNHNY and CDR2 SVGAGI (reference sequence).

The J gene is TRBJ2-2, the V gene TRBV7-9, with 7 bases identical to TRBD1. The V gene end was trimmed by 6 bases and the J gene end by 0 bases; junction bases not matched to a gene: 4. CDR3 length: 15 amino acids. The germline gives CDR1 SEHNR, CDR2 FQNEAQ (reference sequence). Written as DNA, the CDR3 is TGTGCCAGCAGTCGGACAGGCGCGAACACCGGGGAGCTGTTTTTT. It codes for CASSRTGANTGELFF.

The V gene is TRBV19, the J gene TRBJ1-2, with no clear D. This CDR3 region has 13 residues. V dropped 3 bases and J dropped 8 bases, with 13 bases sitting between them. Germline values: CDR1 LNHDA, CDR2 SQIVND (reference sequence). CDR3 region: CASSIAGMEGYTF. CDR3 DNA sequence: TGTGCCAGTAGTATTGCGGGGATGGAAGGCTACACCTTC.